This T cell receptor beta chain was identified in a study of graft-versus-host responses after intestinal transplantation. At the level of the study: Multivisceral, liver-intestinal, or isolated intestinal grafts were transplanted into recipients. Study results and limitations: Recipient bone marrow held GvH clones, some seen earlier in ileum or blood.

Trimming pared 5 bases from V and 4 bases from J, leaving 15 bases between. CDR1 is SGHNT and CDR2 is YYREEE in the germline V gene (reference sequence). The CDR3 runs 14 residues. Concerning this clone itself: The target antigen is unknown.

Sequenced by immunoSEQ multiplex PCR; TCRdb stores in-frame clones only, minus some. The table records 50,000 or so clones, approximately 89% of them present only once. The chain employs TRBV5-4 and TRBJ1-2; a possible D gene is TRBD1 (6 bases). Sample: PBMCs, taken 118 to 130 days after intestinal transplantation. The origin of this receptor is a human patient who received an intestinal transplant, so some T cells may come from the graft donor. The CDR3: CASRRDTVGYGYTF. The CDR3 nucleotides are TGTGCCAGCAGGAGGGACACAGTGGGCTATGGCTACACCTTC.